This TCR beta chain was documented in a study of T cells after yellow fever vaccination (dated by TCRdb to between 2019 and 2020). With regard to the full study: The SMART-Seq v4 Ultra Low Input RNA kit was used to prepare libraries from fractions with low cell numbers. Bulk TCR alpha and beta repertoires were sequenced longitudinally to track T-cell clones before and after primary and booster YFV17D yellow fever vaccination. Two healthy male donors, one aged 18 to 30 and one aged 30 to 40 years, made up the cohort. Blood samples were taken at several timepoints before and after primary and secondary immunization, and bulk PBMC replicates and cell subsets were isolated. General study outcomes and caveats: The secondary T-cell response was weaker than the primary response but faster, peaking on day 5 instead of day 15. A small share of clonotypes occurred in both CD4 and CD8 compartments, likely arising from convergent recombination. After the booster, most of the clones that had expanded following primary vaccination were detected again (around 95% of CD4 and 80% to 90% of CD8), which suggests that memory was broadly maintained. Because only two donors were included in the study, the extent to which the findings can be generalized is limited. Computational filtering was needed because FACS-sorted repertoires could contain abundant contaminating clonotypes from the bulk population.

The label giving this sample's treatment or condition can be read as: live attenuated yellow fever vaccine strain. A standard Ficoll-Paque protocol was used to isolate PBMCs from peripheral blood. Dynabeads CD4 and CD8 positive selection kits were used to isolate CD4 and CD8 T-cell fractions. TriZol was used to extract RNA from bulk PBMCs, CD4 and CD8 fractions, and dextramer-positive and dextramer-negative fractions. The sequencer was an Illumina NovaSeq 6000. TCR cDNA was synthesized by 5'RACE template switching, which introduced a universal primer site and unique molecular identifiers. cDNA synthesis was primed from both the TCR alpha and TCR beta constant segments. Library amplification used two PCR steps, and the second PCR step added sample barcodes and sequencing adapters. Libraries were sequenced on Illumina HiSeq 2500 (2x100 bp) or NovaSeq (2x150 bp). The paper's data handling went like this. Reads were demultiplexed and collapsed into UMI consensus sequences with MIGEC, and V(D)J alignment was performed with MiXCR. Vaccine-responding clonotypes were identified with edgeR using replicate PBMC samples, with FDR below 0.01 and a log2 fold change above 5 up to day 15 being required. CD4 or CD8 identity was assigned to each bulk clonotype according to whether the clonotype was present at higher abundance in the sequenced CD4 repertoire or the sequenced CD8 repertoire. Starting from the raw public reads, TCRdb applied fastp trimming at Q25, assembled clones with MiXCR and retained in-frame beta chains. Here each entry gathers all rows of one CDR3 protein and keeps the most common genes and DNA. TCRdb, not the authors, supplied the V and J calls. Here the sample has approximately 130,000 distinct CDR3 sequences; about 15% occur a single time. Jointly, the top ten make up roughly 45% of the sample.

This clonotype occurred many times. No cognate antigen has been identified for it. No base qualities exist here, and no much larger clone lies one base off it. Sequenced here: CD8+ T cells sorted from PBMCs, sampled 5 days after the yellow fever booster vaccination. The sequence was obtained from a man aged 18 to 35 who received the YFV17D yellow fever vaccine.

The nucleotides read TGTGCCAGCAGGCAGGACGCCCGGGAGACCCAGTACTTC. Translated, it reads CASRQDARETQYF. The chain is encoded by TRBV7-7 joined to TRBJ2-5, with the D gene not clear enough to name. The germline V gene (reference sequence) sets CDR1 to SSHAT and CDR2 to FNYEAQ. The trim is 6 bases for V and 5 bases for J, with a gap of 13 bases between the germline ends. The CDR3 runs 13 residues from the cysteine to the phenylalanine. The DNA shown is the 39-base CDR3, in frame from base 1.